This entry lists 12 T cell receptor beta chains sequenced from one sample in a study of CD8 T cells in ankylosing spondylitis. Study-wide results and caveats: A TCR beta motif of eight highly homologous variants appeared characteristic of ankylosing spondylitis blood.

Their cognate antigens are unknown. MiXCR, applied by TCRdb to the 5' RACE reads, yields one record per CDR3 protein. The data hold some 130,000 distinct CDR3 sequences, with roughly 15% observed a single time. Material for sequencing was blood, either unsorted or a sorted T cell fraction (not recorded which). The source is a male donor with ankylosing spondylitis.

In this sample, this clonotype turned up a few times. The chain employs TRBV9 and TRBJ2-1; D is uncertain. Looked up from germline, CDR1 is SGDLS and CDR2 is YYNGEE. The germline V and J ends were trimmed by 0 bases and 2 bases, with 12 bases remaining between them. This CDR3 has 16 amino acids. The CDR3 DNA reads TGTGCCAGCAGCGTAGAGATAGGGTATGCCTACAATGAGCAGTTCTTC. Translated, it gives CASSVEIGYAYNEQFF.

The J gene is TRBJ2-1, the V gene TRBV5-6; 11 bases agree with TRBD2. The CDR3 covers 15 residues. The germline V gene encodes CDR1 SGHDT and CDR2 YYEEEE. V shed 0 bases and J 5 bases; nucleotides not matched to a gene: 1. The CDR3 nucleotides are TGTGCCAGCAGCTTGGATAGCGGGAGGGACAATGAGCAGTTCTTC. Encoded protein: CASSLDSGRDNEQFF.

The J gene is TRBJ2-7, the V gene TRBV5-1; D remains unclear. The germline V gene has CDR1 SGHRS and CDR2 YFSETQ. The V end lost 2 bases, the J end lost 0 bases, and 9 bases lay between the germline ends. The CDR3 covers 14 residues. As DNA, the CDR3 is TGCGCCAGCAGCTTCGATTACCCCTCCTACGAGCAGTACTTC. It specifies CASSFDYPSYEQYF.

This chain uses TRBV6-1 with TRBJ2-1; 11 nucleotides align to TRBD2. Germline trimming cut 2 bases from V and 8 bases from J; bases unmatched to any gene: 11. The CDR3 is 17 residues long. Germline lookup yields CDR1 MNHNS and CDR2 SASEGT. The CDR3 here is CASSEILLAGVFHEQFF. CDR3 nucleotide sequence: TGTGCCAGCAGTGAAATTCTACTAGCGGGAGTTTTCCATGAGCAGTTCTTC.

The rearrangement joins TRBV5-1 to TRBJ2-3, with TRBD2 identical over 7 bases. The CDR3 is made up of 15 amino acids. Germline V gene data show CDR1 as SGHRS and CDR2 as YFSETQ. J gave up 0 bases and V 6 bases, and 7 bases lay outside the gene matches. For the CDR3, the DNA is TGCGCCAGCAAGACCACGGGGGGAAGCACAGATACGCAGTATTTT. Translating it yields CASKTTGGSTDTQYF.

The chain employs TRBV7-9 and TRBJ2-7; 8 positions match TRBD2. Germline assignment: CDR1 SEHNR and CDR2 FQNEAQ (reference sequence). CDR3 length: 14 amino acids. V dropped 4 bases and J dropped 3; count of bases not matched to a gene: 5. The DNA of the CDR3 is TGTGCCAGCAGCTCCGCGCGGGAGGACTACGAGCAGTACTTC. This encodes CASSSAREDYEQYF.

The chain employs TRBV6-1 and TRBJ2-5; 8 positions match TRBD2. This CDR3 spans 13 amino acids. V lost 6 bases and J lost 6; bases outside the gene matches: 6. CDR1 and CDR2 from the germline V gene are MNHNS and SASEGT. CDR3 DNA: TGTGCCAGCAGCTTCGGGGGGGCCAAGACCCAGTACTTC. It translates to CASSFGGAKTQYF.

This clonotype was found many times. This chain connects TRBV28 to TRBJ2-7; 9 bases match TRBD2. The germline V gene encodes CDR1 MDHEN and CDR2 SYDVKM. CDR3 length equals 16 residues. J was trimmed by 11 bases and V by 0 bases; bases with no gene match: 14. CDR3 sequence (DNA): TGTGCCAGCAGTTTATGGCCCGGTAGCGGGGGCTCTTGGGAGTACTTC. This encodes CASSLWPGSGGSWEYF.

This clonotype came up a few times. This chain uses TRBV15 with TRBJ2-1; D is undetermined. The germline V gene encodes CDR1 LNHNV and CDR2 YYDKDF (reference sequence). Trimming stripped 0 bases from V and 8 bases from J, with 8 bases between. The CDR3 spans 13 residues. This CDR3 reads CATSRDRRDEQFF. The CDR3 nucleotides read TGTGCCACCAGCAGAGATCGTCGGGATGAGCAGTTCTTC.

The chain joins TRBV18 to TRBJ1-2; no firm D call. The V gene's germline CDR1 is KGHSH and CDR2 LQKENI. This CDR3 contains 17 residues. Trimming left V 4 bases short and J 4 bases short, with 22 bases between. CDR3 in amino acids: CASSRPGHPKESYGYTF. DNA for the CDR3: TGTGCCAGCTCACGTCCCGGGCACCCCAAAGAGAGCTATGGCTACACCTTC. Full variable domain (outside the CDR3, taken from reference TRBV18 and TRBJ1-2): NAGVMQNPRHLVRRRGQEARLRCSPMKGHSHVYWYRQLPEEGLKFMVYLQKENIIDESGMPKERFSAEFPKEGPSILRIQQVVRGDSAAYFCASSRPGHPKESYGYTFGSGTRLTVV.

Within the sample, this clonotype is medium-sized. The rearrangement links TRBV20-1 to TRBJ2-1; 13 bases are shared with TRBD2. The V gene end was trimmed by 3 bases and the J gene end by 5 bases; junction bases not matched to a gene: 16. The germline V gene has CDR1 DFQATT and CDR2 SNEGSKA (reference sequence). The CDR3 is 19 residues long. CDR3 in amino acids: CSASRFGAGLAGENNEQFF. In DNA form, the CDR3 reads TGCAGTGCTAGTCGCTTTGGAGCAGGACTAGCGGGAGAAAACAATGAGCAGTTCTTC.

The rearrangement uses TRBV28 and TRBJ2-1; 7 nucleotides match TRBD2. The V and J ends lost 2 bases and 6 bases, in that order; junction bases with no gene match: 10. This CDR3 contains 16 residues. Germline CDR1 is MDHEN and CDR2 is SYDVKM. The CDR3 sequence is CASSLAPETSTNEQFF. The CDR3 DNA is TGTGCCAGCAGTTTAGCCCCCGAGACTAGCACCAATGAGCAGTTCTTC.